This T cell receptor beta chain was profiled in a study of blood T cells in healthy people across ages. Findings of the study overall: Naive and antigen-experienced cells were not separated, limiting conclusive comparison. Measured against age, TCR beta diversity per million T cells decreased in a roughly linear manner.

Concerning this clonotype: The antigen is undetermined.

PCR was performed a second time for about 6 to 12 cycles using a sample-barcoded 5' primer and a J-beta primer mix. TCRdb recomputed calls from the 5' RACE reads with MiXCR, one row per CDR3 protein. This table has 2 million or so distinct CDR3 sequences, about 49% appearing once. Each individual donor underwent a draw of ten milliliters of peripheral blood. There were at least 5.5 micrograms of total RNA extracted from every sample. This CDR3 is 17 amino acids long. Germline V gives CDR1 SGHTA, CDR2 FQGNSA. V trimming: 1 base; J trimming: 5 bases; junction bases outside the gene matches: 9. This chain links TRBV7-2 with TRBJ2-3; 10 bases are a match to TRBD2. The sequenced sample consisted of blood. This clonotype was sampled from a woman aged 35 to 49 in good health. The CDR3 sequence is CASSLESLAGVVDTQYF. The CDR3 region has the DNA TGTGCCAGCAGCTTAGAGTCCCTAGCGGGAGTCGTAGATACGCAGTATTTT.